Below are 2 T cell receptor beta chains sequenced from a single sample in a study of T cell repertoires in cytomegalovirus infection. TCRdb re-called the reads with MiXCR, one entry per CDR3 protein. Of about 460,000 distinct CDR3 sequences detected, 10% to 12% appear once; the ten largest clones hold about 10%. Sample: PBMCs. The receptor source for this set is a human donor in good health (CMV status not recorded). Some clones in this sample may be carry-over from other donors' samples.

Many counts were recorded for this clonotype. V is TRBV6-1 and J is TRBJ1-2; TRBD1 agrees at 8 bases. Germline trimming cut 0 bases from V and 6 bases from J; bases unmatched to any gene: 3. This CDR3 is built from 14 residues. CDR1 and CDR2 (germline): MNHNS, SASEGT. The CDR3 DNA follows: TGTGCCAGCAGTGAAGCAGCAGGGGGCGATGGCTACACCTTC. Protein: CASSEAAGGDGYTF.

This clonotype was observed a handful of times. The J gene is TRBJ2-5, the V gene TRBV20-1; D perhaps matches TRBD1 (6 bases). CDR3 length: 15 residues. V gave up 0 bases and J gave up 4 bases, with 15 bases separating them. Germline assignment: CDR1 DFQATT and CDR2 SNEGSKA (reference sequence). CDR3 sequence: CSARDLSRGAETQYF. The CDR3 DNA reads as TGCAGTGCTAGAGATCTGTCCAGGGGAGCAGAGACCCAGTACTTC.